The TCR beta chain under discussion was sequenced for a study of T cells in Graves' hyperthyroidism and ophthalmopathy (dated by TCRdb to between 2017 and 2020). Background on the whole study: Peripheral blood samples were taken at the time of initial diagnosis, prior to any treatment. TCR V-J signatures able to tell the groups apart were searched for in a discovery cohort of 95 to 100 patients, of whom more than 40 had Graves' ophthalmopathy and 55 to 60 had stable Graves' hyperthyroidism. The roughly 90 discovery patients were divided at random into training and test sets in a 7:3 ratio. The paper describes TCR Vbeta CDR3 sequencing of around 130 peripheral blood samples, made up of 43 ophthalmopathy patients, roughly 75 hyperthyroidism patients and 17 progressor patients. In roughly six Graves' hyperthyroidism patients, the study also compared T-cell repertoires from thyroid tissue with T-cell repertoires from blood. Prospective prediction of ophthalmopathy was tested in an independent validation cohort consisting of roughly 20 hyperthyroidism patients and around 16 patients who later progressed to ophthalmopathy. After blood sampling, hyperthyroidism patients were treated with methimazole at a starting dose of 30 mg daily, and ophthalmopathy patients were treated with high-dose intravenous methylprednisolone.

Amplification of TCR beta CDR3 regions was carried out from RNA transcripts. A first-round RT-PCR of the TCR CDR3 used the HTBI primer set with the Qiagen OneStep RT-PCR kit. A second multiplex PCR round built the libraries, followed by size selection and purification. The libraries were sequenced on an Illumina HiSeq2000 using paired-end 100 bp reads. The published analysis was carried out like this. SOAPnuke was used to process the raw data, with reads discarded if the reads contained adapters or uncalled bases, had a mean Phred below 15, or lacked an exact constant-primer or identifier match. COPE v1.2.5 was used to merge high-quality paired reads, and clonotypes were defined as unique nucleotide sequences. Clonotypes were aligned to IMGT TRBV, TRBD and TRBJ reference segments using MiTCR v1.1. Analysis was restricted to V-J combinations with a frequency above 0.0001, which covered about 99% of repertoires. A TCS score was defined as the ratio between F50 (clonal expansion) and ExV (chaos), using BLOSUM62-based TCRdist between CDR3 peptides within each V-J. Welch's t-statistics and random forest reduced several hundred V-J features to under 15, which were used in a naive Bayes classifier (R e1071). TCRdb reworked the public reads: Q25 trimming with fastp, MiXCR clone assembly, productive beta chains retained. Every entry covers one CDR3 protein and lists the most common genes and DNA from its rows. The V and J calls and clone size are TCRdb's, not the authors'. The sample includes some 570,000 distinct CDR3 sequences, with 14% observed a single time. About 7% of the sample is in the top ten clones.

The CDR3 runs 16 amino acids, cysteine and phenylalanine included. The read is trimmed to its CDR3 DNA, 48 bases read in frame from base 1. At the junction V is shortened by 3 bases and J by 5 bases; bases outside the gene matches: 7. Taken from the germline V gene, the CDR1 and CDR2 loops are SGHTA and FQGTGA. General findings and caveats noted by the study authors: A 13 V-J signature model separated ophthalmopathy from stable hyperthyroidism, with roughly 88% sensitivity and about 81% specificity in cross-validation and 80%/75% in testing. Sample size was not statistically predetermined, and blinding of investigators to group allocation was not performed. In validation, the model predicted progression to ophthalmopathy with 60% to 71% sensitivity and less than 80% specificity, a median of about 6.7 months before onset. Most expanded thyroid clonotypes (frequency above 0.001) were also detected in blood, a finding suggesting that blood repertoires may reflect thyroid immune responses.

Notes on this clonotype: Its antigen target is currently unknown. Base-call qualities are not available, and no considerably larger clone is one nucleotide away.

Ophthalmopathy patients had moderately to severely active disease, Clinical Activity Score of at least 3, NOSPECS grade of at least 4, and duration under 3 months. Patients with uncontrolled infections, other autoimmune diseases, pregnancy or lactation were excluded. Diagnoses were based on clinical symptoms, serum thyroxine and TRAb, thyroid ultrasound and orbital computed tomography. PBMCs were separated from over 9 ml of fresh peripheral blood using Ficoll-Paque density gradient centrifugation. Total RNA was extracted with Trizol reagent, and quality was checked on an Agilent 2100 Bioanalyzer. This chain joins TRBV7-3 to TRBJ1-1; TRBD1 agrees with 12 junctional bases. The sequence was collected from a woman between 18 and 30 years old with Graves' ophthalmopathy. Specimen: blood. The CDR3 reads CASSFRDRGPGTEAFF. In nucleotide form, the sequence is TGTGCCAGCAGCTTCCGGGACAGGGGGCCTGGGACTGAAGCTTTCTTT.